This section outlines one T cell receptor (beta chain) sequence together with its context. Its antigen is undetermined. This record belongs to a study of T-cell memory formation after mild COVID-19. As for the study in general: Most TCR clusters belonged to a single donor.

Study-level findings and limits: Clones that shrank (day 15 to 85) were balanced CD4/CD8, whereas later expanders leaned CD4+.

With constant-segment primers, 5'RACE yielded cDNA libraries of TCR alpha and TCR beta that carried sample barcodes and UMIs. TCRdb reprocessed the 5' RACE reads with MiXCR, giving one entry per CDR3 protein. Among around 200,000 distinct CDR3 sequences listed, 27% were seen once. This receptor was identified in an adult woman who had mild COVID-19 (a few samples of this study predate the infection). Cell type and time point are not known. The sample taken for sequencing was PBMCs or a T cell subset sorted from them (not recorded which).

CDR3 DNA: TGCGCCAGCAGTGAACTGGAGCGACTAGCGGGCTTTCAAGAGACCCAGTACTTC. Protein: CASSELERLAGFQETQYF. This chain joins TRBV10-2 and TRBJ2-5; 10 bases are a match to TRBD2. The junction had 12 bases not matched to a gene; V was cut back by 3 bases and J by 2 bases. CDR1 WSHSY and CDR2 SAAADI come from the germline V gene. CDR3 length: 18 amino acids.